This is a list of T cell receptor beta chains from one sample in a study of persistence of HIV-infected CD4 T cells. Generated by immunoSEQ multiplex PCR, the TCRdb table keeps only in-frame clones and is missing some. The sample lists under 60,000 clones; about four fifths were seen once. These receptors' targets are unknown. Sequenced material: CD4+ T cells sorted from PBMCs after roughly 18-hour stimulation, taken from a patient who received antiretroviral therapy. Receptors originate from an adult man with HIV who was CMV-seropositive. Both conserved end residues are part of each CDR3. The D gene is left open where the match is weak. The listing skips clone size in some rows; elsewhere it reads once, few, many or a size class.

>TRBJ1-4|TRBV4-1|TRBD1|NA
CASSQDPRDRGRRANEKLFF
TGCGCCAGCAGCCAGGATCCTAGGGACAGGGGGCGTAGGGCTAATGAAAAACTGTTTTTT
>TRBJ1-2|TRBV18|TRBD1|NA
CASSRDDRGIDGYTF
TGTGCCAGCTCACGGGACGACAGGGGAATCGATGGCTACACCTTC
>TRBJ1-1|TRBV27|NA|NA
CASSPPGTEAFF
TGTGCCAGCAGTCCCCCCGGCACTGAAGCTTTCTTT
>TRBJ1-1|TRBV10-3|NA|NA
CATLRQTGTEAFF
TGTGCCACCCTCCGCCAAACAGGGACTGAAGCTTTCTTT
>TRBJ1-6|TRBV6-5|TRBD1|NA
CASLGPGQNSPLHF
TGTGCCAGCCTGGGCCCGGGACAGAATTCACCCCTCCACTTT
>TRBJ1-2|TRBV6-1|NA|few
CASSEFREVYGYTF
TGTGCCAGCAGTGAATTCAGGGAAGTCTATGGCTACACCTTC
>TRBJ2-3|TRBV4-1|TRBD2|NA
CASSLGLAGVDTQYF
TGCGCCAGCAGCCTCGGACTAGCGGGAGTGGATACGCAGTATTTT
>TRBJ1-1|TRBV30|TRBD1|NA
CAWSVQGYTEAFF
TGTGCCTGGAGTGTACAGGGGTACACTGAAGCTTTCTTT
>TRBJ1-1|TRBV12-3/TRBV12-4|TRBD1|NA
CASRQGAEAFF
TGTGCCAGCAGGCAGGGGGCGGAAGCTTTCTTT
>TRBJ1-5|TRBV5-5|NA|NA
CASSLALGTGNQPQHF
TGTGCCAGCAGCTTGGCCCTCGGGACGGGAAATCAGCCCCAGCATTTT
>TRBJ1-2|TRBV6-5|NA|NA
CASSDPLTANYGYTF
TGTGCCAGCAGCGACCCCTTGACAGCTAACTATGGCTACACCTTC
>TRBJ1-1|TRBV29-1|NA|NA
CSVVGRGNTEAFF
TGCAGCGTTGTTGGGCGGGGCAACACTGAAGCTTTCTTT
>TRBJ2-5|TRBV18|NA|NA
CASSGSVQETQYF
TGTGCCAGCTCAGGTTCGGTACAAGAGACCCAGTACTTC
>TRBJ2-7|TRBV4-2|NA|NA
CASSQDDYEQYF
TGTGCCAGCAGCCAAGACGACTACGAGCAGTACTTC
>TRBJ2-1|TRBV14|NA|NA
CASSQDLGQSRQFF
TGTGCCAGCAGCCAAGATCTCGGACAGTCTCGGCAGTTCTTC
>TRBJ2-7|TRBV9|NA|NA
CASGGDSFYEQYF
TGTGCCAGCGGAGGGGACAGTTTCTACGAGCAGTACTTC
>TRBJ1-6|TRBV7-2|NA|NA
CASSTIVHNSPLHF
TGTGCCAGCAGTACAATAGTTCATAATTCACCCCTCCACTTT
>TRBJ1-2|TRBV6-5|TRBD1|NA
CASSYQSGTGGNGYTF
TGTGCCAGCAGTTACCAATCCGGGACAGGGGGTAATGGCTACACCTTC
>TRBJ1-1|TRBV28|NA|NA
CASRLQGLNTEAFF
TGTGCCAGCAGGTTGCAGGGCTTGAACACTGAAGCTTTCTTT
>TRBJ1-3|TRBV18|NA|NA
CASSRHREAGNTIYF
TGTGCCAGCTCACGACATCGAGAGGCTGGAAACACCATATATTTT
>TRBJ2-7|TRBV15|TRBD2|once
CATSLTGGWKNEQYF
TGTGCCACCAGCCTCACCGGGGGGTGGAAGAACGAGCAGTACTTC
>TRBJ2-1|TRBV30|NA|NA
CAWSGDPGRRIWEQFF
TGTGCCTGGAGTGGGGACCCGGGACGACGGATATGGGAGCAGTTCTTC
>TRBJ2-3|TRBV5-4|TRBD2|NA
CASSLVGRAKDTQYF
TGTGCCAGCAGCTTGGTCGGGAGGGCCAAAGATACGCAGTATTTT
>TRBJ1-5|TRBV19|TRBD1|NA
CASTGTGGSQPQHF
TGTGCCAGTACCGGGACAGGGGGTAGTCAGCCCCAGCATTTT
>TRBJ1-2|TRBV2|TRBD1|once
CASKSDRSYGYTF
TGTGCCAGCAAATCGGACAGGTCCTATGGCTACACCTTC
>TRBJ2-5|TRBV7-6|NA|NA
CASSLGSGLPYQETQYF
TGTGCCAGCAGCTTAGGATCAGGACTACCATATCAAGAGACCCAGTACTTC
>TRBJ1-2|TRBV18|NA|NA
CASSPPEGLDSSDGYTF
TGTGCCAGCTCACCTCCCGAAGGGTTAGATAGCTCTGATGGCTACACCTTC
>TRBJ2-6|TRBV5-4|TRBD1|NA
CASSSDRAGANVLTF
TGTGCCAGCAGCTCCGACAGGGCTGGGGCCAACGTCCTGACTTTC